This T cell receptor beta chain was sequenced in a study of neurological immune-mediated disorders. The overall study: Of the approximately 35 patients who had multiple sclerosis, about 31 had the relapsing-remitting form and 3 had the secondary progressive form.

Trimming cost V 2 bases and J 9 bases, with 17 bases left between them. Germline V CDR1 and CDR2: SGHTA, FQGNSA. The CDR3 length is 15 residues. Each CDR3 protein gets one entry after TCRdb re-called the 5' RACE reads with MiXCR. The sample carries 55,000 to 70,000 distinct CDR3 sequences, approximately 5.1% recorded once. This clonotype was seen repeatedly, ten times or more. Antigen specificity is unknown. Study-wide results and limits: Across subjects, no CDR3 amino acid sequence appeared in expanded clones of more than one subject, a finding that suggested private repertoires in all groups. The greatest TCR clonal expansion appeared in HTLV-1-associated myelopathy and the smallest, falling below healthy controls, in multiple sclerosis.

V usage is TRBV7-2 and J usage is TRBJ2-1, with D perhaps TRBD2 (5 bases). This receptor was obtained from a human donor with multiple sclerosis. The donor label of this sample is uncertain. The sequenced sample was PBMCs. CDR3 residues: CASSLRAGPGSEQFF. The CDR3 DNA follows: TGTGCCAGCAGCTTAAGGGCGGGCCCAGGAAGTGAGCAGTTCTTC. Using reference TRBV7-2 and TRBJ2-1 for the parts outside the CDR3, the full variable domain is GAGVSQSPSNKVTEKGKDVELRCDPISGHTALYWYRQSLGQGLEFLIYFQGNSAPDKSGLPSDRFSAERTGGSVSTLTIQRTQQEDSAVYLCASSLRAGPGSEQFFGPGTRLTVL.